The rows below give T cell receptor beta chains drawn from one sample of a study of blood T cell repertoires in COVID-19. The assay was immunoSEQ multiplex PCR, and TCRdb's table has in-frame clones only and misses some. The repertoire holds 250,000 or so clones, with 88% as singletons. Source material: PBMCs or T cells enriched from blood (not recorded which). Receptors were obtained from a woman in her twenties or thirties who had been exposed to COVID-19. Both conserved end residues are part of each CDR3. A D gene is named only where the DNA matches it firmly. Clone size is stated in some rows and not others, as once, few, many or a class when expanded.

j_call clone_size d_call v_call cdr3_nt cdr3_aa
TRBJ2-7 . . TRBV9 TGTGCCAGCAGCGTAGGCCCAGGGTCCTACGAGCAGTACTTC CASSVGPGSYEQYF
TRBJ2-1 . . TRBV29-1 TGCAGCGTTGACTACGGAGGCAATGAGCAGTTCTTC CSVDYGGNEQFF
TRBJ2-7 . TRBD1 TRBV2 TGTGCCAGCAGCGGGACAGGGCCTTACGAGCAGTACTTC CASSGTGPYEQYF
TRBJ1-1 . TRBD1 TRBV6-4 TGTGCCAGCAGTAACTATCCGGGACAGATGAACACTGAAGCTTTCTTT CASSNYPGQMNTEAFF
TRBJ2-1 . TRBD2 TRBV10-3 TGTGCCATCAGTGACTTACTAGCGGGAGGGAACAATGAGCAGTTCTTC CAISDLLAGGNNEQFF
TRBJ2-1 few . TRBV14 TGTGCCAGCAGCCAAGGCCCAGGGAAGGCCAATGAGCAGTTCTTC CASSQGPGKANEQFF
TRBJ2-1 . TRBD1 TRBV6-1 TGTGCCAGCAGTGAAGGCCTGGGACAGGGGGCTGCTGAGCAGTTCTTC CASSEGLGQGAAEQFF
TRBJ2-7 . . TRBV19 TGTGCCAGCGGGGTCTCCTACGAGCAGTACTTC CASGVSYEQYF
TRBJ2-6 . . TRBV28 TGTGCCAGCAGTTTATGGGACTCACTTAGCTCTGGGGCCAACGTCCTGACTTTC CASSLWDSLSSGANVLTF
TRBJ2-5 . TRBD2 TRBV28 TGTGCCAGCAGAAACAGACTAGCGGGTAAAGAGACCCAGTACTTC CASRNRLAGKETQYF
TRBJ2-1 . . TRBV5-4 TGTGCCAGCAGCTCCGGACCTACTAGCTTCACTGAGCAGTTCTTC CASSSGPTSFTEQFF
TRBJ2-7 . TRBD1 TRBV28 TGTGCCAGCAGTTTTACGTACCGGGACAGGGGGCTCGAGCAGTACTTC CASSFTYRDRGLEQYF
TRBJ1-2 . . TRBV7-9 TGTGCCAGCAGCTCGGAGGGCAGCTATGGCTACACCTTC CASSSEGSYGYTF
TRBJ2-2 . . TRBV9 TGTGCCAGCAGCACAGTAAGTACGAACACCGGGGAGCTGTTTTTT CASSTVSTNTGELFF
TRBJ1-1 . TRBD1 TRBV5-1 TGCGCCAGCAGTTCCTCCCAGGGGGCTTTCACTGAAGCTTTCTTT CASSSSQGAFTEAFF
TRBJ2-7 . . TRBV5-1 TGCGCCAGCAGCTCAGGGGCCGGAGGCGAGCAGTACTTC CASSSGAGGEQYF
TRBJ1-4 once . TRBV7-9 TGTGCCAGCAGCTACTGGACAGACGAAAAACTGTTTTTT CASSYWTDEKLFF
TRBJ2-6 . . TRBV2 TGTGCCAGCACTAGCTACTCTGGGGCCAACGTCCTGACTTTC CASTSYSGANVLTF
TRBJ2-2 . TRBD2 TRBV30 TGTGCCCAAGGACTAGCGCATAAGACCGGGGAGCTGTTTTTT CAQGLAHKTGELFF
TRBJ2-3 . . TRBV7-2 TGTGCCAGCAGCTCGGGTAGCGGAGTCACAGATACGCAGTATTTT CASSSGSGVTDTQYF
TRBJ1-3 . TRBD1 TRBV5-4 TGTGCCAGCAGCTTGGGACAGGGGGTTGATGGAATATATTTT CASSLGQGVDGIYF
TRBJ2-7 few TRBD2 TRBV7-9 TGTGCCAGCAGCTTTTCAAGCGGGATGCTGCGTTACGAGCAGTACTTC CASSFSSGMLRYEQYF
TRBJ2-1 . TRBD2 TRBV6-1 TGTGCCAGCAGTGAACGGCACGGGGGTGCGGGAGATATCGATGAGCAGTTCTTC CASSERHGGAGDIDEQFF
TRBJ2-7 . TRBD1 TRBV6-5 TGTGCCAGCAGTCTACAGGGGACCTACGAGCAGTACTTC CASSLQGTYEQYF
TRBJ1-5 . . TRBV12-3/TRBV12-4 TGTGCCAGCAGTTCTTCTTTTAATCAGCCCCAGCATTTT CASSSSFNQPQHF
TRBJ1-6 . . TRBV28 TGTGCCAGCAGTTTAACACCCGATTCACCCCTCCACTTT CASSLTPDSPLHF
TRBJ2-2 . TRBD2 TRBV9 TGTGCCAGCAGCCCGCGACGCGGGAGCGACACCGGGGAGCTGTTTTTT CASSPRRGSDTGELFF
TRBJ1-1 few . TRBV29-1 TGCAGCGTTGACTCCGGGAACACTGAAGCTTTCTTT CSVDSGNTEAFF
TRBJ2-4 . TRBD2 TRBV6-5 TGTGCCAGCAGCGCTAGCGGGAGGCATAACATTCAGTACTTC CASSASGRHNIQYF
TRBJ2-5 once . TRBV12-5 TGTGCTAGTGGTTTGGCGGGATTCCAAGAGACCCAGTACTTC CASGLAGFQETQYF
TRBJ1-2 . TRBD1 TRBV3-1/TRBV3-2 TGTGCCAGCAGCCTTGGGCCGGGACAGGGGTATGGCTACACCTTC CASSLGPGQGYGYTF
TRBJ1-1 . TRBD1 TRBV2 TGTGCCAGCAGAGGACAGGGGCGAAAAAGAGATGCTTTCTTT CASRGQGRKRDAFF
TRBJ2-5 . TRBD2 TRBV15 TGTGCCACCAGCAGAGGTAGCGGGAGAGAGACCCAGTACTTC CATSRGSGRETQYF
TRBJ2-1 . . TRBV3-1/TRBV3-2 TGTGCCAGCACAGGGTTCAACAATGAGCAGTTCTTC CASTGFNNEQFF
TRBJ1-6 few . TRBV5-4 TGTGCCAGCAGCTCGTGGGGCGCAAGGAGTTCACCCCTCCACTTT CASSSWGARSSPLHF
TRBJ1-1 once TRBD1 TRBV28 TGTGCCAGCAGTTTAGGCTGGACAGGGGTAAAAGGGAACACTGAAGCTTTCTTT CASSLGWTGVKGNTEAFF
TRBJ1-1 . TRBD1 TRBV5-1 TGCGCCAGCAGCCAGGGGGACGGGAACTCTGAAGCTTTCTTT CASSQGDGNSEAFF
TRBJ1-3 once . TRBV30 TGTGCCTGGAGTGCCGGACTCTCTGGAAACACCATATATTTT CAWSAGLSGNTIYF
TRBJ1-5 . . TRBV28 TGTGCCAGCAGTCACCAACAGGGAAGCAATCAGCCCCAGCATTTT CASSHQQGSNQPQHF
TRBJ2-1 . . TRBV4-1 TGCGCCAGCAGCCAAGCTGATGAGCAGTTCTTC CASSQADEQFF
TRBJ1-6 . . TRBV28 TGTGCCAGCAGTTCCCCGGGGTGGCTATCACCCCTCCACTTT CASSSPGWLSPLHF
TRBJ1-2 . . TRBV7-9 TGTGCCAGCAGCTTAGAGGGGGTCCGAGGCGATGGCTACACCTTC CASSLEGVRGDGYTF
TRBJ1-2 . . TRBV30 TGTGCCTGGAGTGAGTGGGGGGATAGGGGTAGCTATGGCTACACCTTC CAWSEWGDRGSYGYTF
TRBJ2-5 . TRBD2 TRBV27 TGTGCCAGCAGTTTTATCGCAGGGGGACTAGCGGGAACAGAGACCCAGTACTTC CASSFIAGGLAGTETQYF
TRBJ2-7 . TRBD2 TRBV6-5 TGTGCCAGCAGTTACTATACTAGCGGATCCTACGAGCAGTACTTC CASSYYTSGSYEQYF
TRBJ1-5 . TRBD1 TRBV6-2/TRBV6-3 TGTGCCAGCAGTTACTTGGGACAGGGGGCGCGTAGCAATCAGCCCCAGCATTTT CASSYLGQGARSNQPQHF
TRBJ2-1 . . TRBV5-1 TGCGCCAGCAGCTTGGTCGTGGGGCGGGACTACAATGAGCAGTTCTTC CASSLVVGRDYNEQFF
TRBJ1-1 few TRBD1 TRBV3-1/TRBV3-2 TGTGCCAGCAGCGCTCGGGGACAGGGGGTAAGGACTGAAGCTTTCTTT CASSARGQGVRTEAFF
TRBJ2-1 . TRBD2 TRBV5-4 TGTGCCAGCAGCTTTGGACGGCCGGGACTAGCGATAAACAATGAGCAGTTCTTC CASSFGRPGLAINNEQFF
TRBJ1-2 . . TRBV23-1 TGCGCCAGCAGTCCCCCCCCGGGACTTCTAATCTCTGGCTACACCTTC CASSPPPGLLISGYTF
TRBJ2-3 once . TRBV2 TGTGCCAGCAGTTCCCCCACGGTTGGCACAGATACGCAGTATTTT CASSSPTVGTDTQYF
TRBJ1-2 . . TRBV18 TGTGCCAGCTCACCCGATACTTTCTATGGCTACACCTTC CASSPDTFYGYTF